These 24 T cell receptor beta chains were sequenced from one sample in a study of cytomegalovirus exposure and HLA in healthy donors. A multiplex PCR was run with 60 Vbeta primers and 13 Jbeta primers. This table comes from immunoSEQ multiplex PCR, and its TCRdb copy is limited to in-frame clones, with some not included. The sample records some 120,000 clones, around 79% being singletons. Sequenced: PBMCs. Source of these receptors: a woman aged 40 to 55 in good health and CMV-seronegative.

The rearrangement links TRBV19 to TRBJ2-7; 11 positions agree with TRBD2. Germline loops: CDR1 LNHDA, CDR2 SQIVND (reference sequence). The junction had 4 bases not matched to a gene; V was cut back by 3 bases and J by 3 bases. The CDR3 contains 15 residues. The CDR3 region is CASSIRTSGSYEQYF. In DNA, the CDR3 is TGTGCCAGTAGTATCCGTACTAGCGGGAGCTACGAGCAGTACTTC.

This clone has just a few counts. This chain links TRBV7-2 with TRBJ2-2; TRBD2 agrees at 10 bases. The CDR3 contains 16 residues. Germline V gene data show CDR1 as SGHTA and CDR2 as FQGNSA. V shed 5 bases and J 4 bases; nucleotides not matched to a gene: 7. CDR3 bases: TGTGCCAGCAGCCCTAGCGGGAGCTCCTTCACCGGGGAGCTGTTTTTT. As protein: CASSPSGSSFTGELFF.

The chain uses TRBV15 and TRBJ1-1, with D possibly being TRBD1 (5 bases). Germline values: CDR1 LNHNV, CDR2 YYDKDF (reference sequence). The CDR3 is 14 amino acids. With 0 bases removed from V and 10 bases from J, the gap between germline ends came to 15 bases. This CDR3 is CATSRERSVGGAFF. In nucleotides, the CDR3 is TGTGCCACCAGCAGAGAGCGGTCAGTGGGGGGAGCTTTCTTT.

The gene calls are TRBV28 and TRBJ2-5, with TRBD2 as a possible D gene (6 bases). The length of the CDR3 is 15 residues. V gave up 4 bases and J gave up 5 bases, with 17 bases separating them. Germline loops: CDR1 MDHEN, CDR2 SYDVKM. The CDR3 reads CASSSPWRAWETQYF. CDR3 bases: TGTGCCAGCAGTTCCCCGTGGAGGGCGTGGGAGACCCAGTACTTC.

V and J are TRBV18 and TRBJ2-1, with 16 bases fitting TRBD2. The V gene's germline CDR1 is KGHSH and CDR2 LQKENI. The CDR3 sequence is 19 residues long. The trim removed 4 bases at V and 2 bases at J, leaving 8 bases unmatched. CDR3 in amino acids: CASSRISGTSGRAYNEQFF. The CDR3 nucleotides read TGTGCCAGCTCACGAATCTCCGGGACTAGCGGGAGGGCCTACAATGAGCAGTTCTTC.

About this clone itself: The sample holds other DNA sequences that translate to the same CDR3. This chain links TRBV7-9 with TRBJ2-2, with D possibly TRBD2 on 5 matching bases. The CDR3 has 13 residues. Germline CDR1 and CDR2: SEHNR and FQNEAQ (reference sequence). V was cut by 1 base and J by 6 bases, with 6 bases left in between. The CDR3 region is CASSLVGAGELFF. For the CDR3, the DNA is TGTGCCAGCAGCTTAGTCGGGGCCGGGGAGCTGTTTTTT.

The rearrangement joins TRBV28 to TRBJ2-1; 8 bases fit TRBD2. The trim removed 5 bases at V and 2 bases at J, leaving 5 bases unmatched. Per the germline V gene, CDR1 is MDHEN and CDR2 is SYDVKM. CDR3 length: 15 residues. CDR3 sequence: CASSPREGAYNEQFF. The CDR3 DNA follows: TGTGCCAGCAGTCCCCGGGAGGGGGCCTACAATGAGCAGTTCTTC.

Concerning this clone: The sample holds other DNA sequences that translate to the same CDR3. J is TRBJ2-1 and V is TRBV7-9; D is possibly TRBD2 (6 bases). Germline-derived CDR1 and CDR2 are SEHNR and FQNEAQ (reference sequence). V was shortened by 5 bases and J by 10 bases, with 12 bases between the two germline ends. This CDR3 is 12 amino acids long. CDR3 DNA sequence: TGTGCCAGCAGCCTGGACTATCGAGAGCAGTTCTTC. Its protein product is CASSLDYREQFF. Complete variable domain (other parts from reference TRBV7-9 and TRBJ2-1): DTGVSQNPRHKITKRGQNVTFRCDPISEHNRLYWYRQTLGQGPEFLTYFQNEAQLEKSRLLSDRFSAERPKGSFSTLEIQRTEQGDSAMYLCASSLDYREQFFGPGTRLTVL.

V is TRBV11-1 and J is TRBJ2-5; a weak D match, TRBD1 (6 bases). Germline-derived CDR1 and CDR2 are SGHAT and FQDESV (reference sequence). The CDR3 is 11 residues long. The V end was cut by 5 bases, the J end by 5 bases, with 6 bases between. CDR3 nucleotide sequence: TGTGCCAGCAGCCAGGGGGAGACCCAGTACTTC. This codes for CASSQGETQYF.

This clone appeared a few times. This sequence joins TRBV7-2 and TRBJ1-1; no reliable D call. The CDR3 covers 15 residues. Trimming left V 5 bases short and J 3 bases short, with 16 bases between. Germline V gene sequence: CDR1 SGHTA, CDR2 FQGNSA. Here the CDR3 reads CASSRNVARDTEAFF. CDR3 nucleotide sequence: TGTGCCAGCAGCCGAAATGTTGCGAGGGACACTGAAGCTTTCTTT.

V and J are TRBV28 and TRBJ2-1; 8 nucleotides agree with TRBD2. The V and J ends lost 7 bases and 11 bases, in that order; junction bases with no gene match: 28. The length of the CDR3 is 19 residues. The germline V gene has CDR1 MDHEN and CDR2 SYDVKM. The CDR3 sequence: CASTAPTYRAGAEGTKQFF. The CDR3 DNA reads TGTGCCAGCACCGCTCCGACTTACAGAGCGGGAGCGGAGGGAACAAAGCAGTTCTTC. Full variable domain (rest looked up from reference TRBV28 and TRBJ2-1): DVKVTQSSRYLVKRTGEKVFLECVQDMDHENMFWYRQDPGLGLRLIYFSYDVKMKEKGDIPEGYSVSREKKERFSLILESASTNQTSMYLCASTAPTYRAGAEGTKQFFGPGTRLTVL.

This clone was seen more than once but under ten times. The chain is built from TRBV5-6 and TRBJ1-1; possibly TRBD1 for D (5 bases). The CDR3 length is 13 residues. The V gene lost 0 bases and the J gene lost 13 bases, with 16 bases spanning the gap. The germline gives CDR1 SGHDT, CDR2 YYEEEE. The DNA of the CDR3 is TGTGCCAGCAGCTTGGCGTCAGGGTCGTGTGTTTTCTTT. Translating gives CASSLASGSCVFF.

This chain connects TRBV7-6 to TRBJ2-5; 16 bases match TRBD2. J gave up 1 base and V 5 bases, and 7 bases lay outside the gene matches. CDR1 is SGHVS and CDR2 is FNYEAQ in the germline V gene. The CDR3 is 18 residues long. The CDR3 nucleotides are TGTGCCAGCAGCACGGGACTAGCGGGAGGGTTGTTCCAAGAGACCCAGTACTTC. Translation gives CASSTGLAGGLFQETQYF.

This chain uses TRBV6-5 with TRBJ2-2; tentative D call: TRBD1 (5 bases). Trimming shortened V by 5 bases and J by 7 bases, and 14 bases separated the two germline ends. The germline V gene encodes CDR1 MNHEY and CDR2 SVGAGI. The CDR3 extends over 14 amino acids. Here the CDR3 reads CASSLKGLGGELFF. The CDR3 DNA is TGTGCCAGCAGTCTTAAGGGGTTGGGCGGGGAGCTGTTTTTT.

This chain connects TRBV28 to TRBJ1-5; tentative D call: TRBD1 (6 bases). V was trimmed by 6 bases and J by 5 bases, leaving 14 bases between them. The CDR3 has 14 residues. Germline-derived CDR1 and CDR2 are MDHEN and SYDVKM. Here the CDR3 DNA reads TGTGCCAGCAGATCCACAGGGAACTATCAGCCCCAGCATTTT. Residues: CASRSTGNYQPQHF.

The V and J genes are TRBV4-1 and TRBJ2-5; D not resolved. This CDR3 has 11 residues. V was pared by 0 bases and J by 10 bases, with 6 bases between. Germline-derived CDR1 and CDR2 are MGHRA and YSYEKL. The CDR3 is CASSQDTVQYF. In DNA form, the CDR3 reads TGCGCCAGCAGCCAAGATACGGTCCAGTACTTC.

The sample holds a few counts of this clone. J is TRBJ1-1 and V is TRBV28; D not certain. Germline-derived CDR1 and CDR2 are MDHEN and SYDVKM. The CDR3 totals 14 residues. V was shortened by 3 bases and J by 0 bases, with 8 bases between the two germline ends. The CDR3 nucleotides are TGTGCCAGCAGTTTGGGCCCGATGAACACTGAAGCTTTCTTT. It codes for CASSLGPMNTEAFF.

This chain links TRBV5-1 with TRBJ2-2, with 13 bases that match TRBD2. Germline V gene sequence: CDR1 SGHRS, CDR2 YFSETQ. The CDR3 covers 16 residues. Losses at the gene ends were 7 bases for V and 7 bases for J; bases not matched to a gene: 10. DNA for the CDR3: TGCGCCAGCCAAGCCGGGACTAGCGGGACGGGCGGGGAGCTGTTTTTT. Protein sequence: CASQAGTSGTGGELFF.

This rearrangement joins TRBV5-1 to TRBJ2-7; the match to TRBD1 covers 8 bases. The CDR3 has 16 residues. The germline V gene has CDR1 SGHRS and CDR2 YFSETQ. J gave up 5 bases and V 4 bases, and 14 bases lay outside the gene matches. The chain's CDR3 is CASSPGLTGVFHEQYF. The DNA for the CDR3 is TGCGCCAGCAGCCCGGGCCTGACAGGGGTGTTCCACGAGCAGTACTTC.

In DNA form, the CDR3 reads TGCGCCAGCAGCAGAGAGGGGACAGGCTCCTACGAGCAGTACTTC. Amino acids: CASSREGTGSYEQYF. V and J are TRBV5-1 and TRBJ2-7; 8 bases are shared with TRBD1. The CDR3 consists of 15 residues. The germline CDR1 and CDR2 sequences are SGHRS and YFSETQ. The ends lost 4 bases at V and 0 bases at J; junction bases unmatched: 6.

The CDR3: CASSFVTGDYGYTF. The CDR3 nucleotides read TGTGCCAGCAGTTTCGTAACAGGGGACTATGGCTACACCTTC. The V gene is TRBV2, the J gene TRBJ1-2, with 7 bases that match TRBD1. The CDR3 covers 14 residues. The ends lost 5 bases at V and 3 bases at J; junction bases unmatched: 6. Germline V gene sequence: CDR1 SNHLY, CDR2 FYNNEI.

This sequence joins TRBV28 and TRBJ1-4, with D hard to call. The CDR3 runs 13 residues. CDR1 is MDHEN, CDR2 SYDVKM, per germline. Trimming stripped 7 bases from V and 4 bases from J, with 10 bases between. Here the CDR3 reads CASTLPHNEKLFF. CDR3 coding DNA: TGTGCCAGCACCCTACCCCATAATGAAAAACTGTTTTTT.

This clone was recorded once. The chain recombines TRBV7-9 with TRBJ1-5, with 9 bases fitting TRBD1. Germline assignment: CDR1 SEHNR and CDR2 FQNEAQ (reference sequence). After removal of 6 bases from V and 3 bases from J, the junction contained 9 bases not matched to a gene. The CDR3 has 16 residues. DNA for the CDR3: TGTGCCAGCAGTCCATCCGGGACAGGGTTCAATCAGCCCCAGCATTTT. Amino acid sequence: CASSPSGTGFNQPQHF.

This rearrangement joins TRBV6-1 to TRBJ2-7, with D unresolved. The CDR3 extends over 11 amino acids. Germline CDR1 and CDR2: MNHNS and SASEGT. Trimming took 3 bases from V and 3 from J, leaving 3 bases between them. The CDR3 DNA sequence: TGTGCCAGCAGTGATTACTACGAGCAGTACTTC. This gives the protein CASSDYYEQYF.